This record covers a single T cell receptor beta chain. What it recognizes is unknown. The record originates from a study of T cells after yellow fever vaccination. Whole-study results and caveats: Just a small share of clonotypes turned up in the CD4 compartment as well as the CD8 compartment. The secondary response was weaker, and its peak arrived faster, on day 5 versus 15.

Germline V gene data show CDR1 as MNHEY and CDR2 as SMNVEV (reference sequence). The ends were cut back, 2 bases at V and 8 bases at J, with 10 bases in the middle. The CDR3 runs 13 residues. In TCRdb, the 5' RACE reads were re-called with MiXCR into one record per CDR3 protein. In the table there are under 500,000 distinct CDR3 sequences, approximately 18% of which are singletons. The starting material was PBMCs, obtained before the yellow fever booster vaccination. This clonotype originated in a man younger than 35 who received the YFV17D yellow fever vaccine. The chain joins TRBV27 to TRBJ2-1; D perhaps matches TRBD2 (5 bases). The CDR3 loop reads CASSLEGRDEQFF. DNA for the CDR3: TGTGCCAGCAGTTTAGAGGGTCGAGATGAGCAGTTCTTC.